A single T cell receptor (beta chain) is shown here with its context. As yet, its antigen is unknown. This specimen comes from a study of cytomegalovirus exposure and HLA in healthy donors. General study results and limits: TCR beta V segments were, for the most part, productive about 87% or about 30% of the time in an earlier analysis. The records held CMV serostatus as the only immune exposure information. Altogether, 150 to 200 TCR beta chains were recorded as cytomegalovirus-associated. Being indistinguishable, some V segments were excluded, TRBV6-2 and TRBV6-3 among them.

The CDR3 loop spans 15 amino acids. V shed 5 bases, J shed 4 bases, and the junction held 6 bases outside the gene matches. Germline assignment: CDR1 ENHRY and CDR2 SYGVKD. PCR used 60 Vbeta primers and 13 Jbeta primers. The repertoire was sequenced with immunoSEQ multiplex PCR; TCRdb's copy has only in-frame clones and lacks some. This sample yields fewer than 250,000 clones, of which 76% are seen a single time; 0.55% to 0.75% belongs to the top ten. The source is a young man in good health and CMV-seronegative. The source material was PBMCs. This chain connects TRBV10-3 to TRBJ1-2; 11 nucleotides line up with TRBD1. CDR3 DNA: TGTGCCATCAGTTCGGACAGGGGGCTGATCTATGGCTACACCTTC. Translated, it gives CAISSDRGLIYGYTF.